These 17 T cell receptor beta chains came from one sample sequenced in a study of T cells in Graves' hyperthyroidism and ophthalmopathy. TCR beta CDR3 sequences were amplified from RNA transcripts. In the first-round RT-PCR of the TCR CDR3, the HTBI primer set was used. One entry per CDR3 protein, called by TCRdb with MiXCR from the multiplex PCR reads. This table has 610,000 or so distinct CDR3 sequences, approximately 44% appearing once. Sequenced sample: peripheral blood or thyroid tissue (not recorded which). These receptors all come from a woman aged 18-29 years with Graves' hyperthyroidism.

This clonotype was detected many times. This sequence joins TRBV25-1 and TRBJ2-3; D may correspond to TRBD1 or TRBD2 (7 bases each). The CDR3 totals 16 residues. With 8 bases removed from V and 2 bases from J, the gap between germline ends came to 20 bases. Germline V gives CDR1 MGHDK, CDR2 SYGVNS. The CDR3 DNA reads TGTGCCAGCGGACCCCGGGGGGACAGATCCACAGATACGCAGTATTTT. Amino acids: CASGPRGDRSTDTQYF.

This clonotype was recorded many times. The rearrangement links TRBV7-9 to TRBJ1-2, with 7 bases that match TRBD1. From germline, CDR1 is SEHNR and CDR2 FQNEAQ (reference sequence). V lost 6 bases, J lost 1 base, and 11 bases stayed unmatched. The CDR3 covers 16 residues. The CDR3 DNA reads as TGTGCCAGCAGACCCCGGGGACAGACTTTTAACTATGGCTACACCTTC. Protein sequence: CASRPRGQTFNYGYTF.

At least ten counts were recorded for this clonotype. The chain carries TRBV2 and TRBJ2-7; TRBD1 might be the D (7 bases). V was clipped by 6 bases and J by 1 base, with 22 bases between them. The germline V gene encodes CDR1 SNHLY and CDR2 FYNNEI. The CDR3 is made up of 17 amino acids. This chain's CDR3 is CASRGWGVSGQSYEQYF. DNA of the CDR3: TGTGCCAGCAGGGGTTGGGGGGTCTCGGGACAGTCCTACGAGCAGTACTTC.

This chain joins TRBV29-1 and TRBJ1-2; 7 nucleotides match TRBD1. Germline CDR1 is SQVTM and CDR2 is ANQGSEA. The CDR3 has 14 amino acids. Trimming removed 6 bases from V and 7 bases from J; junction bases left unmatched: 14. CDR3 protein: CSVPPRQGGGGYTF. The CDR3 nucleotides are TGCAGCGTCCCGCCCCGGCAGGGGGGAGGTGGCTACACCTTC. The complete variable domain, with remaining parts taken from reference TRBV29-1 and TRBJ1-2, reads SAVISQKPSRDICQRGTSLTIQCQVDSQVTMMFWYRQQPGQSLTLIATANQGSEATYESGFVIDKFPISRPNLTFSTLTVSNMSPEDSSIYLCSVPPRQGGGGYTFGSGTRLTVV.

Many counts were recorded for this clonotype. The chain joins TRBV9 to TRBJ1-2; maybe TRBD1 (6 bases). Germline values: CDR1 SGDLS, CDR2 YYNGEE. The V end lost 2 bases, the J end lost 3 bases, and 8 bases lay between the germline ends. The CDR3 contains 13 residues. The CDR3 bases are TGTGCCAGCAGCGTGGACAGCTACTATGGCTACACCTTC. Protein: CASSVDSYYGYTF.

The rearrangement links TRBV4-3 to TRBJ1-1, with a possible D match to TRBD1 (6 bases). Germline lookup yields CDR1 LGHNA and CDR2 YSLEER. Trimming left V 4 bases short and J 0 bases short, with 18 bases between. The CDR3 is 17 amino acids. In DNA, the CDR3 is TGCGCCAGCAGCCCCTCATTGGGGGCGTCTATGAACACTGAAGCTTTCTTT. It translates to CASSPSLGASMNTEAFF.

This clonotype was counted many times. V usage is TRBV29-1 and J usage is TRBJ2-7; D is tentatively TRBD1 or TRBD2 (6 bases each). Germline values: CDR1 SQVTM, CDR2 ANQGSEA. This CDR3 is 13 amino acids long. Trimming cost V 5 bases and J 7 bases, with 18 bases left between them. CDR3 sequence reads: CSVQGGQVGEQYF. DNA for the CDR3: TGCAGCGTTCAAGGGGGGCAAGTGGGAGAGCAGTACTTC.

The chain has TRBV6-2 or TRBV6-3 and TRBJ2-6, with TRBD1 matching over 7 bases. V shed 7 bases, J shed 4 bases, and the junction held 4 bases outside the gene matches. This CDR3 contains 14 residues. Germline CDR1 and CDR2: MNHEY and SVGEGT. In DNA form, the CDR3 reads TGTGCCAGCACCGAGGGGGCAGGGGCCAACGTCCTGACTTTC. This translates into CASTEGAGANVLTF.

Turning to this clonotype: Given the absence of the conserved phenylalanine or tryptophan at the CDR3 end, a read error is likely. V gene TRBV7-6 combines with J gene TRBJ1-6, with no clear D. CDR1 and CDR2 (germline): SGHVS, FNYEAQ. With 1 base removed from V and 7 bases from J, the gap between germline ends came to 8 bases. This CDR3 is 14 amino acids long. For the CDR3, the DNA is TGTGCCAGCAGCTTAGAGGGTTCCAATTCACCCCTCCACCTT. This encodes CASSLEGSNSPLHL.

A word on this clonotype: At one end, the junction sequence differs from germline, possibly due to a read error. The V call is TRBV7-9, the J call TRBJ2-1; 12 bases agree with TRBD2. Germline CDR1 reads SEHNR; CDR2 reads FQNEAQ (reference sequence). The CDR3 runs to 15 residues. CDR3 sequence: CTSSLVLAGGTEQFF. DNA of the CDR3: TGTACCAGCAGCTTAGTACTAGCGGGAGGAACTGAGCAGTTCTTC.

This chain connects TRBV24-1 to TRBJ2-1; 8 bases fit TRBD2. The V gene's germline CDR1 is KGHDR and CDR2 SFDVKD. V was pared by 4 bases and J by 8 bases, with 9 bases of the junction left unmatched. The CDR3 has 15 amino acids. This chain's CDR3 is CATSDPGTSIDEQFF. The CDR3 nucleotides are TGTGCCACCAGTGACCCCGGGACTAGTATCGATGAGCAGTTCTTC.

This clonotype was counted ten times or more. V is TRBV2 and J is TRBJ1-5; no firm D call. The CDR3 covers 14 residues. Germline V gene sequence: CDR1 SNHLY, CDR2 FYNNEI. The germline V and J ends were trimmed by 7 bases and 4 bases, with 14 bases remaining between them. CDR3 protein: CASTRAGRNQPQHF. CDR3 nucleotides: TGTGCCAGCACCCGAGCGGGTCGGAATCAGCCCCAGCATTTT.

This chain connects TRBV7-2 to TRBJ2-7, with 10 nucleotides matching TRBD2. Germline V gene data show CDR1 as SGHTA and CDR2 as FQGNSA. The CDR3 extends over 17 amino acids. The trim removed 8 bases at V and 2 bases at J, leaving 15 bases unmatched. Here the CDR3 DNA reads TGTGCCAGCGCTCAGTCTAGCGGGGGCCCCTCCACCTACGAGCAGTACTTC. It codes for CASAQSSGGPSTYEQYF. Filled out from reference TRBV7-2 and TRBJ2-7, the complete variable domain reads GAGVSQSPSNKVTEKGKDVELRCDPISGHTALYWYRQSLGQGLEFLIYFQGNSAPDKSGLPSDRFSAERTGGSVSTLTIQRTQQEDSAVYLCASAQSSGGPSTYEQYFGPGTRLTVT.

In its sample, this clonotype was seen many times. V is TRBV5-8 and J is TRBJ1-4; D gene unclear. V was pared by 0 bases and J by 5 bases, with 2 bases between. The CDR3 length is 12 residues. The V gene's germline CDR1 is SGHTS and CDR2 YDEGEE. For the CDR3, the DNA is TGTGCCAGCAGCTTGGGGAATGAAAAACTGTTTTTT. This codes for CASSLGNEKLFF.

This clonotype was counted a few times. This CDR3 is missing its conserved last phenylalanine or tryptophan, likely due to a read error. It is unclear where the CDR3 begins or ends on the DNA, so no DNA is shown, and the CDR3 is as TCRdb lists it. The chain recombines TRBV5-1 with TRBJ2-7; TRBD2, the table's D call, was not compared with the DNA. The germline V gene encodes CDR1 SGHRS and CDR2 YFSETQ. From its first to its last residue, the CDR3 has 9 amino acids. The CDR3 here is CASSSGLAG.

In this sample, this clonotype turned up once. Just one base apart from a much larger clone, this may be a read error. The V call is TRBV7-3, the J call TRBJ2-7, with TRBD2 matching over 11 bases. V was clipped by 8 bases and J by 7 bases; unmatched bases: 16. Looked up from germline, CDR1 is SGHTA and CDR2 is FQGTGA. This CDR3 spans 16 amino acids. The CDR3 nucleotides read TGTGCCAGCGGGGACTTCTCTAGCGGGAGGAATAATGAGCAGTACTTC. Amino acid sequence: CASGDFSSGRNNEQYF. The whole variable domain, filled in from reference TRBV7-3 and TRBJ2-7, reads GAGVSQTPSNKVTEKGKYVELRCDPISGHTALYWYRQSLGQGPEFLIYFQGTGAADDSGLPNDRFFAVRPEGSVSTLKIQRTERGDSAVYLCASGDFSSGRNNEQYFGPGTRLTVT.

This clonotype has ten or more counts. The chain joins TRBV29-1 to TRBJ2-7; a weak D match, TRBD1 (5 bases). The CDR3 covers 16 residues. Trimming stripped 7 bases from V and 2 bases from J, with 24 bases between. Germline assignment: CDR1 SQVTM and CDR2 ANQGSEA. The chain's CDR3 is CSGSPRQSQTTYEQYF. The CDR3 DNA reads TGCAGCGGGTCCCCACGACAGAGCCAGACCACCTACGAGCAGTACTTC.